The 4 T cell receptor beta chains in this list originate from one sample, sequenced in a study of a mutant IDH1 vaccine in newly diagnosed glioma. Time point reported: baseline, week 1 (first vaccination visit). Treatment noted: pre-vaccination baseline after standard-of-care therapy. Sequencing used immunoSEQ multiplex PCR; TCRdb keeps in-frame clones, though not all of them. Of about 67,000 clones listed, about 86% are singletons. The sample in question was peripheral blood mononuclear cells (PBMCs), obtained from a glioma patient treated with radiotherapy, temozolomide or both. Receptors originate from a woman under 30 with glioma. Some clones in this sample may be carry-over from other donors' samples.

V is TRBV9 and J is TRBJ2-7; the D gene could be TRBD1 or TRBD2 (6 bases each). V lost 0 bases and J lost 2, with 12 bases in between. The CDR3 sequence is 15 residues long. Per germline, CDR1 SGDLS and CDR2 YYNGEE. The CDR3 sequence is CASSVATGATYEQYF. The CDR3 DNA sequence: TGTGCCAGCAGCGTAGCTACGGGGGCAACCTACGAGCAGTACTTC.

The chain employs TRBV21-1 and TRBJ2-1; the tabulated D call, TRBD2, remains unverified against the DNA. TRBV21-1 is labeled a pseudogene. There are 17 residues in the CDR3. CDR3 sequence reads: CASSRRLAGGESNEQFF. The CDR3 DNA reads TGTGCCAGCAGCCGGCGACTAGCGGGAGGGGAGTCCAATGAGCAGTTCTTC.

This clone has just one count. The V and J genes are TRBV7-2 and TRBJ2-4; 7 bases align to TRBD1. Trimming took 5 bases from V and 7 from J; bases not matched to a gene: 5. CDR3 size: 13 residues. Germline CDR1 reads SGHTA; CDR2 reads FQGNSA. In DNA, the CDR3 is TGTGCCAGCAGCCCACAGGGGTTGAACATTCAGTACTTC. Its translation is CASSPQGLNIQYF.

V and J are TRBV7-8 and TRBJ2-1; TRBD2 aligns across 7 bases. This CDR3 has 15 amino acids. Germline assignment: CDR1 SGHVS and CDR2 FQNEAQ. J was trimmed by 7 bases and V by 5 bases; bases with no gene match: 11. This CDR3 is CASSRDGGLGNEQFF. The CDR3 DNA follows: TGTGCCAGCAGCCGAGACGGGGGGTTAGGGAATGAGCAGTTCTTC.